Following are 27 T cell receptor beta chains from one sample sequenced in a study of sequential checkpoint blockade in melanoma. Treatment defined: randomized to nivolumab then ipilimumab (arm A) or the reverse (arm B). Repertoires were generated with immunoSEQ multiplex PCR, while TCRdb's copy carries only in-frame clones and drops some. The repertoire holds more than 25,000 clones, with approximately 91% as singletons. This material consisted of CD8+ T cells sorted from blood (inferred from file names), taken from a patient given nivolumab and ipilimumab in sequence. The receptors originated from a human donor with melanoma.

This clone showed up just once. This sequence joins TRBV6-5 and TRBJ1-2, with D unresolved. This CDR3 is built from 15 residues. Per the germline V gene, CDR1 is MNHEY and CDR2 is SVGAGI. The germline V and J ends were trimmed by 5 bases and 6 bases, with 19 bases remaining between them. Written as DNA, the CDR3 is TGTGCCAGCAGTGCTGGCGGGTTAGGAGCTAATGGCTACACCTTC. Residues: CASSAGGLGANGYTF.

The rearrangement uses TRBV19 and TRBJ1-5; 10 positions match TRBD1. The CDR3 consists of 15 residues. The V and J ends lost 5 bases and 2 bases, in that order; junction bases with no gene match: 3. CDR1 is LNHDA, CDR2 SQIVND, per germline (reference sequence). The DNA of the CDR3 is TGTGCCAGTAGTGAAGGGACAGGGGGCAATCAGCCCCAGCATTTT. Protein product: CASSEGTGGNQPQHF.

This clone was found once. The gene calls are TRBV7-9 and TRBJ2-5; D uncertain. The assigned J gene may be wrong: the sequence end matches TRBJ2-7 better. Germline CDR1 reads SEHNR; CDR2 reads FQNEAQ (reference sequence). The CDR3 has 13 residues. The CDR3 coding sequence is TGTGCCAGCAGCTTAGGCCGCTCCTACGAGCAGTACTTC. It is translated as CASSLGRSYEQYF.

There are a few counts of this clone. This chain connects TRBV5-1 to TRBJ2-5; 7 bases are a match to TRBD1. Germline CDR1 is SGHRS and CDR2 is YFSETQ. The CDR3 consists of 15 residues. V was clipped by 0 bases and J by 3 bases; unmatched bases: 5. CDR3 sequence (DNA): TGCGCCAGCAGCTTGGTGACAGGGAGTGAAGAGACCCAGTACTTC. Protein product: CASSLVTGSEETQYF. Filled out from reference TRBV5-1 and TRBJ2-5, the complete variable domain reads KAGVTQTPRYLIKTRGQQVTLSCSPISGHRSVSWYQQTPGQGLQFLFEYFSETQRNKGNFPGRFSGRQFSNSRSEMNVSTLELGDSALYLCASSLVTGSEETQYFGPGTRLLVL.

V gene TRBV5-1 combines with J gene TRBJ2-1, with 7 nucleotides matching TRBD1. The germline gives CDR1 SGHRS, CDR2 YFSETQ. V trimming: 5 bases; J trimming: 7 bases; junction bases outside the gene matches: 9. The CDR3 contains 14 residues. The DNA of the CDR3 is TGCGCCAGCAGTATAGGGGGCGATTTTAATGAGCAGTTCTTC. Its translation: CASSIGGDFNEQFF.

This chain links TRBV7-9 with TRBJ1-2, with 8 bases fitting TRBD1. J lost 8 bases, V lost 3 bases, and 8 bases had no gene match. Looked up from germline, CDR1 is SEHNR and CDR2 is FQNEAQ (reference sequence). The length of the CDR3 is 14 residues. CDR3: CASSFGQGGEGYTF. CDR3 DNA: TGTGCCAGCAGCTTTGGACAGGGAGGGGAGGGCTACACCTTC.

The chain links TRBV7-8 to TRBJ2-7; D possibly corresponds to TRBD2 (7 bases). In germline, CDR1 is SGHVS, CDR2 FQNEAQ. V dropped 1 base and J dropped 7 bases, with 14 bases sitting between them. The CDR3 contains 14 residues. CDR3 loop: CASSLEAGAQEQYF. The DNA of the CDR3 is TGTGCCAGCAGCTTAGAGGCGGGGGCTCAGGAGCAGTACTTC.

The chain has TRBV4-1 and TRBJ1-6; 7 nucleotides align to TRBD1. The V gene end was trimmed by 3 bases and the J gene end by 0 bases; junction bases not matched to a gene: 2. The CDR3 has 16 amino acids. The germline V gene encodes CDR1 MGHRA and CDR2 YSYEKL. This chain's CDR3 is CASSQGQSSYNSPLHF. Written as DNA, the CDR3 is TGCGCCAGCAGCCAGGGACAGAGCTCCTATAATTCACCCCTCCACTTT.

The chain uses TRBV9 and TRBJ1-2; no definite D call. The germline V gene encodes CDR1 SGDLS and CDR2 YYNGEE. V gave up 1 base and J gave up 4 bases, with 5 bases separating them. The CDR3 is 12 residues long. The chain's CDR3 is CASSVNSYGYTF. CDR3 DNA: TGTGCCAGCAGCGTAAACAGCTATGGCTACACCTTC.

This chain uses TRBV7-9 with TRBJ2-3; tentative D call: TRBD1 (5 bases). Deletions cut 0 bases from V and 4 bases from J, with 8 bases between. The CDR3 is made up of 14 amino acids. Germline V lookup: CDR1 SEHNR, CDR2 FQNEAQ (reference sequence). CDR3 nucleotide sequence: TGTGCCAGCAGCTTAGCGCAGGGTGCAGATACGCAGTATTTT. Its translation: CASSLAQGADTQYF.

This chain connects TRBV4-3 to TRBJ2-3; 11 bases are shared with TRBD2. The CDR3 spans 15 residues. The V and J ends lost 4 bases and 6 bases, in that order; junction bases with no gene match: 6. Per the germline V gene, CDR1 is LGHNA and CDR2 is YSLEER. CDR3 in DNA: TGCGCCAGCAGCCGTAGCGGGGGGGCAGGGGATACGCAGTATTTT. This codes for CASSRSGGAGDTQYF.

This sequence joins TRBV5-6 and TRBJ2-1; tentative D call: TRBD2 (6 bases). This CDR3 has 16 residues. Germline V gene data show CDR1 as SGHDT and CDR2 as YYEEEE. The V end was cut by 4 bases, the J end by 0 bases, with 14 bases between. For the CDR3, the DNA is TGTGCCAGCAGCGTAGGACTGACTAGCTCCTACAATGAGCAGTTCTTC. Its protein product is CASSVGLTSSYNEQFF.

The V and J genes are TRBV6-6 and TRBJ2-2; 9 positions agree with TRBD2. The CDR3 totals 16 residues. The V gene end was trimmed by 8 bases and the J gene end by 5 bases; junction bases not matched to a gene: 12. Per the germline V gene, CDR1 is MNHNY and CDR2 is SVGAGI (reference sequence). The CDR3 sequence: CASRGGLAGNTGELFF. Written as DNA, the CDR3 is TGTGCCAGCCGTGGCGGGCTAGCGGGAAATACCGGGGAGCTGTTTTTT.

This chain links TRBV19 with TRBJ2-5; 7 bases agree with TRBD2. Matching the DNA end better, TRBJ2-7 makes the J call doubtful. The germline gives CDR1 LNHDA, CDR2 SQIVND (reference sequence). The CDR3 has 15 amino acids. The CDR3 loop reads CASSTRLALPYEQYF. In DNA form, the CDR3 reads TGTGCCAGTAGTACCCGACTAGCCCTCCCCTACGAGCAGTACTTC.

This sequence joins TRBV6-5 and TRBJ2-3; D is perhaps TRBD2 (5 bases). Germline-derived CDR1 and CDR2 are MNHEY and SVGAGI. The V and J ends lost 5 bases and 6 bases respectively, with 18 bases between them. CDR3 size: 15 residues. CDR3 in DNA: TGTGCCAGCAGTCCCCTGACTACACCTGGGGATACGCAGTATTTT. Protein: CASSPLTTPGDTQYF.

J is TRBJ1-2 and V is TRBV11-2; weak D call: TRBD1 (5 bases). The V and J ends lost 3 bases and 5 bases respectively, with 13 bases between them. There are 14 residues in the CDR3. CDR1 is SGHAT and CDR2 is FQNNGV in the germline V gene. As DNA, the CDR3 is TGTGCCAGCAGCTTTACTCCTCAGGGATATGGCTACACCTTC. As protein: CASSFTPQGYGYTF.

The genes are TRBV27 and TRBJ2-2, with D perhaps TRBD1 (5 bases). Trimming removed 5 bases from V and 2 bases from J, with 9 bases in between. This CDR3 comprises 14 residues. Germline V gene sequence: CDR1 MNHEY, CDR2 SMNVEV (reference sequence). CDR3 DNA sequence: TGTGCCAGCAGTGACAGAGAAAACACCGGGGAGCTGTTTTTT. Its protein is CASSDRENTGELFF.

This sequence joins TRBV5-5 and TRBJ2-4; 9 bases are shared with TRBD1. CDR3 length: 18 amino acids. V dropped 4 bases and J dropped 5; count of bases not matched to a gene: 16. The germline V gene has CDR1 SGHKS and CDR2 YYEKEE (reference sequence). The CDR3 reads CASSKQFGTGPWENIQYF. CDR3 nucleotides: TGTGCCAGCAGCAAACAATTCGGGACAGGGCCCTGGGAAAACATTCAGTACTTC.

Turning to this clone: One end of the junction is discordant with germline, which a read error may explain. The CDR3 sequence is CAGSTRGTEAFF. CDR3 DNA sequence: TGTGCCGGCAGCACCCGCGGCACTGAAGCTTTCTTT. The chain joins TRBV13 to TRBJ1-1, with no clear D. This CDR3 spans 12 amino acids. The germline CDR1 and CDR2 sequences are PRHDT and FYEKMQ (reference sequence). Using reference TRBV13 and TRBJ1-1 for the parts outside the CDR3, the full variable domain is AAGVIQSPRHLIKEKRETATLKCYPIPRHDTVYWYQQGPGQDPQFLISFYEKMQSDKGSIPDRFSAQQFSDYHSELNMSSLELGDSALYFCAGSTRGTEAFFGQGTRLTVV.

The chain has TRBV7-9 and TRBJ2-2, with D unresolved. The germline CDR1 and CDR2 sequences are SEHNR and FQNEAQ (reference sequence). V lost 5 bases, J lost 2 bases, and 12 bases lay in between. The CDR3 is 15 residues long. CDR3 sequence (DNA): TGTGCCAGCAGCGCTGAGAACCGCAACACCGGGGAGCTGTTTTTT. Translated: CASSAENRNTGELFF.

Here the CDR3 reads CASSLLLADLSYNEQFF. The CDR3 bases are TGTGCCAGCAGCCTTCTACTAGCGGACCTCTCCTACAATGAGCAGTTCTTC. The genes are TRBV13 and TRBJ2-1, with 8 bases lining up with TRBD2. This CDR3 contains 17 residues. Germline lookup yields CDR1 PRHDT and CDR2 FYEKMQ (reference sequence). V dropped 5 bases and J dropped 0; count of bases not matched to a gene: 9. The full variable domain, its missing parts supplied by reference TRBV13 and TRBJ2-1, is AAGVIQSPRHLIKEKRETATLKCYPIPRHDTVYWYQQGPGQDPQFLISFYEKMQSDKGSIPDRFSAQQFSDYHSELNMSSLELGDSALYFCASSLLLADLSYNEQFFGPGTRLTVL.

The chain couples TRBV9 to TRBJ2-7; 14 nucleotides agree with TRBD2. The CDR3 sequence is 16 residues long. The V and J ends lost 4 bases and 1 base, in that order; junction bases with no gene match: 4. In germline, CDR1 is SGDLS, CDR2 YYNGEE. CDR3 protein: CASSLGLAGASYEQYF. Here the CDR3 DNA reads TGTGCCAGCAGCCTGGGACTAGCGGGAGCGTCCTACGAGCAGTACTTC.

V and J are TRBV15 and TRBJ2-1; TRBD2 agrees at 7 bases. V gave up 8 bases and J gave up 5 bases; unmatched junction bases: 12. The CDR3 spans 15 residues. Germline values: CDR1 LNHNV, CDR2 YYDKDF (reference sequence). CDR3 nucleotide sequence: TGTGCCACCCTGGACGGGCTAGCGGTACACAATGAGCAGTTCTTC. As protein: CATLDGLAVHNEQFF.

This clone has just one count. The V gene is TRBV27, the J gene TRBJ2-5; D is possibly TRBD2 (6 bases). The germline CDR1 and CDR2 sequences are MNHEY and SMNVEV (reference sequence). The germline V and J ends were trimmed by 4 bases and 2 bases, with 14 bases remaining between them. The CDR3 contains 15 residues. The CDR3 is CASSWGDSPQETQYF. The CDR3 DNA reads TGTGCCAGCAGTTGGGGGGACTCCCCGCAAGAGACCCAGTACTTC.

This chain uses TRBV30 with TRBJ2-7, with a possible D match to TRBD2 (5 bases). CDR1 and CDR2 (germline): GTSNPN, SVGIG (reference sequence). V lost 5 bases and J lost 1, with 12 bases in between. This CDR3 has 13 residues. CDR3 sequence (DNA): TGTGCCTGGGGACTGGTTACTTCCTACGAGCAGTACTTC. Its protein is CAWGLVTSYEQYF.

This rearrangement joins TRBV27 to TRBJ2-3; TRBD2 matches 7 bases. The germline V gene encodes CDR1 MNHEY and CDR2 SMNVEV (reference sequence). The CDR3 is made up of 13 amino acids. The junction had 3 bases not matched to a gene; V was cut back by 3 bases and J by 6 bases. CDR3 region: CASSFGAGDTQYF. DNA of the CDR3: TGTGCCAGCAGTTTTGGAGCGGGGGATACGCAGTATTTT.

Regarding this clone: Germline and junction disagree at one end, which may indicate a read error. The V and J genes are TRBV4-1 and TRBJ2-3; D might be TRBD2 (7 bases). This CDR3 has 18 amino acids. Looked up from germline, CDR1 is MGHRA and CDR2 is YSYEKL. CDR3 sequence (DNA): TGCGCCAGCACCCAACTTGGGGAGGGGGGGGCTGTATCAGATACGCAGTATTTT. This encodes CASTQLGEGGAVSDTQYF.